The T cell receptor (beta chain) under discussion was sequenced for a study of CXCR3-negative and CXCR3-positive naive CD8 T cells. Regarding the study as a whole: Comparably high diversity was seen in both naive subsets, and much lower diversity in memory CD8+ cells. Partially decreased CXCR3 expression was recorded after cryopreservation, and fresh PBMCs were used in most assays. Naive cells that were CXCR3-positive had more hydrophobic TRB CDR3s (compared with CXCR3-negative naive cells).

Germline values: CDR1 LNHNV, CDR2 YYDKDF (reference sequence). The CDR3 sequence is 14 residues long. With regard to this clonotype: Its antigen is not known.

Through 5' RACE with UMI labels, the TRB cDNA libraries were prepared. From the 5' RACE reads, TCRdb lists one entry per CDR3 protein and no DNA. The table lists some 130,000 distinct CDR3 sequences. This receptor was identified in a human donor in good health. Some clones in this sample may be carry-over from other donors' samples. V and J are TRBV15 and TRBJ1-1; absent DNA, TCRdb's TRBD1 call cannot be checked. Source material: naive CXCR3+ CD8+ T cells from blood. Subset here: CD45RO-CCR7+CD27+CD95- naive CD8+ T cells expressing CXCR3 (TNR3+). The CDR3 is CATSSVVRGPEAFF.